The 4 T cell receptor beta chains given below trace back to one sample, sequenced in a study of beta chain features in type 1 diabetes. The isolated RNA, all of it, was reverse transcribed, so expressed TCRB transcripts were what got sequenced. TCRdb keeps only in-frame clones here, not all; method: immunoSEQ multiplex PCR. The sample contains 200,000 to 250,000 clones, roughly a tenth of which appear only once. Sequenced: central memory CD4+ T cells from blood. These receptors were obtained from a man younger than 30 in good health.

The rearrangement joins TRBV7-2 to TRBJ2-1; D gene uncertain. CDR3 length equals 13 residues. Between the trimmed V and J ends, which lost 5 bases and 5 bases, there was a span of 10 bases. CDR1 and CDR2 (germline): SGHTA, FQGNSA. CDR3 nucleotide sequence: TGTGCCAGCAGCCTAGAGGTCCACAATGAGCAGTTCTTC. Translated: CASSLEVHNEQFF.

This clone was found a few times. The CDR3 reads CASSLVYFTNSIQYF. DNA for the CDR3: TGTGCCAGCAGCTTAGTATACTTTACCAATAGCATTCAGTACTTC. V gene TRBV7-9 combines with J gene TRBJ2-4, with D hard to call. The CDR3 totals 15 residues. Germline values: CDR1 SEHNR, CDR2 FQNEAQ (reference sequence). Trimming shortened V by 1 base and J by 9 bases, and 16 bases separated the two germline ends. Combining the CDR3 with reference TRBV7-9 and TRBJ2-4 gives the whole variable domain DTGVSQNPRHKITKRGQNVTFRCDPISEHNRLYWYRQTLGQGPEFLTYFQNEAQLEKSRLLSDRFSAERPKGSFSTLEIQRTEQGDSAMYLCASSLVYFTNSIQYFGAGTRLSVL.

The chain uses TRBV30 and TRBJ1-1, with TRBD1 matching 9 bases. The J segment lost 1 base and the V segment lost 7 bases, leaving 4 bases of the junction unmatched. Germline V gene sequence: CDR1 GTSNPN, CDR2 SVGIG (reference sequence). The length of the CDR3 is 13 residues. CDR3 sequence (DNA): TGTGCCTCGACAGGGGGACAGAACACTGAAGCTTTCTTT. It yields the protein CASTGGQNTEAFF.

This clone was recorded at least ten times. One end of the junction varies from germline; a read error may be responsible. V is TRBV4-3 and J is TRBJ2-4, with no clear D. This CDR3 contains 9 residues. The V gene's germline CDR1 is LGHNA and CDR2 YSLEER. The CDR3 loop is CASSPPLLF. The DNA for the CDR3 is TGCGCCAGCAGCCCGCCTCTTTTATTC.